What follows describes a single T cell receptor beta chain. The data belong to a study of blood T cell repertoires in COVID-19. Assay used: immunoSEQ multiplex PCR; TCRdb lists only in-frame clones, some missing. This sample has some 260,000 clones; over 75% occur once, and the top ten carry 10% to 13%. Sequenced input: peripheral blood. This sequence originates from a woman aged 70-85 years with COVID-19, enrolled during active disease.

The CDR3 DNA follows: TGTGCCAGCAGCCCCCTGGGGGGGTCCACAGATACGCAGTATTTT. Its protein is CASSPLGGSTDTQYF. The rearrangement links TRBV5-6 to TRBJ2-3; the match to TRBD2 covers 7 bases. CDR1 is SGHDT, CDR2 YYEEEE, per germline. The V and J ends lost 4 bases and 2 bases, in that order; junction bases with no gene match: 7. The CDR3 extends over 15 amino acids.